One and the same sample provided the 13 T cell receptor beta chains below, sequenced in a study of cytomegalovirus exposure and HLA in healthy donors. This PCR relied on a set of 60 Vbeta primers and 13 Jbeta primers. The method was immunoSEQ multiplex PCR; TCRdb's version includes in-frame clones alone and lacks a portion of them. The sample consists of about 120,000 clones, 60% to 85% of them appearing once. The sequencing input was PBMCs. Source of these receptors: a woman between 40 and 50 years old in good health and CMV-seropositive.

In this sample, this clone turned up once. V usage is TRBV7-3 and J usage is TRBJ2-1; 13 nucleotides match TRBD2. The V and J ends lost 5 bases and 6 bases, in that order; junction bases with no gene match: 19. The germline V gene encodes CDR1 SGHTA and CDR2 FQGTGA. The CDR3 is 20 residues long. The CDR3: CASSAVGLAGELFMANEQFF. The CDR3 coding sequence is TGTGCCAGCAGCGCCGTCGGACTAGCGGGAGAATTATTTATGGCCAATGAGCAGTTCTTC.

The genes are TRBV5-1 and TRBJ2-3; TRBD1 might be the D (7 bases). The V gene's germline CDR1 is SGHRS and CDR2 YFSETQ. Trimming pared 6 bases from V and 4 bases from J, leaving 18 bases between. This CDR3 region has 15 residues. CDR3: CASTARRGQSDTQYF. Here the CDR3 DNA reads TGCGCCAGCACCGCGCGGAGGGGGCAGTCAGATACGCAGTATTTT.

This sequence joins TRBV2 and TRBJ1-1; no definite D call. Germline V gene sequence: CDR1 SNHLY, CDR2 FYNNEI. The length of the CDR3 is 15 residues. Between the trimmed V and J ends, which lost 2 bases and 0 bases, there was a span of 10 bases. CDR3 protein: CASSELGQLNTEAFF. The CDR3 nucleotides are TGTGCCAGCAGTGAATTGGGCCAGTTGAACACTGAAGCTTTCTTT.

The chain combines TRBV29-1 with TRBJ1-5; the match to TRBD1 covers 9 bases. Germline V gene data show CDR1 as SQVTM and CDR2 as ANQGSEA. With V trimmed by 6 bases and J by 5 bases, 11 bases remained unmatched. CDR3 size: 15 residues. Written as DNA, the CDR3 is TGCAGCGTCGTCCAGACAGGGGGATTTGATCAGCCCCAGCATTTT. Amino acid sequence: CSVVQTGGFDQPQHF.

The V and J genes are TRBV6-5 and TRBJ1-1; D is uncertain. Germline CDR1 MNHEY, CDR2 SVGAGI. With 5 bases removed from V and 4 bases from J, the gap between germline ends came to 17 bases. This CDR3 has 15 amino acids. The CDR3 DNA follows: TGTGCCAGCAGTCGGAATACGGGTCAGCTCACTGAAGCTTTCTTT. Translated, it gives CASSRNTGQLTEAFF.

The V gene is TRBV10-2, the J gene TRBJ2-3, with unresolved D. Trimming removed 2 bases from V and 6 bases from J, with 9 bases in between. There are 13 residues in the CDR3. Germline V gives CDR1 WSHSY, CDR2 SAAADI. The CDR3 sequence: CASSENLRDTQYF. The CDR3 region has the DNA TGCGCCAGCAGTGAGAACCTTCGGGATACGCAGTATTTT.

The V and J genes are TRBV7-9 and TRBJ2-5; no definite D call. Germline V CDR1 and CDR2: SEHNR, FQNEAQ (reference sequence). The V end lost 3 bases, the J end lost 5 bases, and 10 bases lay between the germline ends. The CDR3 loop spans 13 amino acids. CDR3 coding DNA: TGTGCCAGCAGCTTTATAGCTGCGGAGACCCAGTACTTC. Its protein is CASSFIAAETQYF.

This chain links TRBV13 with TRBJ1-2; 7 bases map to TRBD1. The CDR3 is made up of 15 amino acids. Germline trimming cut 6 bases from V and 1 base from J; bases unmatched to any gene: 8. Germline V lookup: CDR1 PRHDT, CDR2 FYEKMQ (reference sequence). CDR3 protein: CASSDRDILNYGYTF. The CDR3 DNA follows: TGTGCCAGCAGTGACAGGGACATCCTTAACTATGGCTACACCTTC.

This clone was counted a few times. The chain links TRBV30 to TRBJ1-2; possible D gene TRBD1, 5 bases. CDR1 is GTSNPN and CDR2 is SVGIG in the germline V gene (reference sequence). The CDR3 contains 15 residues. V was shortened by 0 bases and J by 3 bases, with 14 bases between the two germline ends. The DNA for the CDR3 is TGTGCCTGGAGTGTAGATCCAGGGTATGACTATGGCTACACCTTC. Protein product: CAWSVDPGYDYGYTF.

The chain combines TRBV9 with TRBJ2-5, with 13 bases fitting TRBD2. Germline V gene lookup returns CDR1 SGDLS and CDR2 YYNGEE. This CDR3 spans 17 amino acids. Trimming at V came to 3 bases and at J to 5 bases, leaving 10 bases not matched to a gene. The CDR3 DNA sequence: TGTGCCAGCAGCGCCGGACTAGCGGGAGCGATGTTGGAGACCCAGTACTTC. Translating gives CASSAGLAGAMLETQYF.

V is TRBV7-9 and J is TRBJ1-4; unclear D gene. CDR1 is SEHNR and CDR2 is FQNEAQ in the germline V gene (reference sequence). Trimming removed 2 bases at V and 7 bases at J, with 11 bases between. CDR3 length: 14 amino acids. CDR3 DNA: TGTGCCAGCAGCTTATACAAAACGGGTGAAAAACTGTTTTTT. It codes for CASSLYKTGEKLFF.

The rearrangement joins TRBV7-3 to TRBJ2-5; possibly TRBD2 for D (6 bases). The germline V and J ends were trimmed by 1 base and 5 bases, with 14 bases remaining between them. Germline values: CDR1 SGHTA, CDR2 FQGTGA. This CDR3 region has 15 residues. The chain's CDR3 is CASSLMGSGGETQYF. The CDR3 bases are TGTGCCAGCAGCTTAATGGGGTCAGGAGGGGAGACCCAGTACTTC.

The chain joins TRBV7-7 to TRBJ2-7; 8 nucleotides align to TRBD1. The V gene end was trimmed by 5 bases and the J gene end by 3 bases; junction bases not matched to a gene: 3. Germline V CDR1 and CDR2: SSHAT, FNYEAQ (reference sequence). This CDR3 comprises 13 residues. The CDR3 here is CASSVGQGYEQYF. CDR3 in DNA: TGTGCCAGCAGCGTTGGACAGGGCTACGAGCAGTACTTC.